This T cell receptor beta chain was found in a study of T cell responses to AZD1222 COVID-19 vaccine. Overall study findings and caveats: Samples come after the peak T cell response, not at day 14. At 160-218 and 743-854, vaccine-associated CD4 TCRs were dominant, and they spanned spike. After two AZD1222 doses, spike-specific TCR breadth and depth rose versus day 0.

The germline CDR1 and CDR2 sequences are LNHDA and SQIVND (reference sequence). This CDR3 comprises 17 residues. The trim removed 0 bases at V and 3 bases at J, leaving 8 bases unmatched. This clone was seen just once. Antigen specificity is unknown. Clones were read by immunoSEQ multiplex PCR, and TCRdb kept only the in-frame ones, dropping some. Among some 110,000 clones listed, 85% to 90% were seen once. The rearrangement links TRBV19 to TRBJ1-5, with 7 bases matching TRBD1. The specimen comprised peripheral blood, sampled 28 days after the second AZD1222 dose. This sequence was found in an adult who received the AZD1222 COVID-19 vaccine. CDR3 sequence (DNA): TGTGCCAGTAGTATAGACCCGGGACAGATCAACAATCAGCCCCAGCATTTT. It is translated as CASSIDPGQINNQPQHF.